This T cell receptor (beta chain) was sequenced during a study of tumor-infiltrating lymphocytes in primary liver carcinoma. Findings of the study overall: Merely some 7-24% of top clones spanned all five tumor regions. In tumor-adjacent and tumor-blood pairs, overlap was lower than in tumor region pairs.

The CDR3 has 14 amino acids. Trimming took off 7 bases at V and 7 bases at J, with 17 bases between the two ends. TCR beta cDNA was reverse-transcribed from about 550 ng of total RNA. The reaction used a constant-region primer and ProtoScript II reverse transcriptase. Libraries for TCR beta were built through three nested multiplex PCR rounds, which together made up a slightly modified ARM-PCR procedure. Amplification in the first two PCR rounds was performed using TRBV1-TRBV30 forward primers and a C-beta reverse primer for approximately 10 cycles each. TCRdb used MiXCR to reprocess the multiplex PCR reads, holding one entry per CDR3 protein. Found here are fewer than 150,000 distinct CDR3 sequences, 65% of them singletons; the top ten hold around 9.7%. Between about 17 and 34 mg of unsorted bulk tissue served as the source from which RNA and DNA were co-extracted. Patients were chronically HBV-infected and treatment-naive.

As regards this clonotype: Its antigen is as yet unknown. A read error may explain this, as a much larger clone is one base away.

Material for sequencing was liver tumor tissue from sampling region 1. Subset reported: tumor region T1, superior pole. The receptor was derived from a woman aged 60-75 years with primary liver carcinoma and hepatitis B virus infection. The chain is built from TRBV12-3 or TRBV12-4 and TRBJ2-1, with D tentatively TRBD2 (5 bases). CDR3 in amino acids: CASKTGNRVNEQFF. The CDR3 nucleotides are TGTGCCAGCAAGACCGGGAATAGAGTGAATGAGCAGTTCTTC.